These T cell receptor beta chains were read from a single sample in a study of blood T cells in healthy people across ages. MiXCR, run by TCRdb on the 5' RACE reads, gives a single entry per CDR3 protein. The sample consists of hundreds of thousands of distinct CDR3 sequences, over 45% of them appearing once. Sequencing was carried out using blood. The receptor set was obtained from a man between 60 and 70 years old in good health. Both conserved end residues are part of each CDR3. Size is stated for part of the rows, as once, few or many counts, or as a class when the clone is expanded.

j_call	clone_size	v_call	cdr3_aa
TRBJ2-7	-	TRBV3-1	CASSQLASYEQYF
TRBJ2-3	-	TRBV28	CASSVTGVPDTQYF
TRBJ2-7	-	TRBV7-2	CACSTRIGTGGYEQYF
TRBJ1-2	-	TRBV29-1	CSVEDQGRGYTF
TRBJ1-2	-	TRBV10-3	CAISEMGQSYYGYTF
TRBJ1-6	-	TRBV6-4	CASSKLVPLHF
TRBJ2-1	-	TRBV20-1	CSARTRQGAYNEQFF
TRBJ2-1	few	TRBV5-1	CASSLAARGGEQFF
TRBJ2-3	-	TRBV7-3	CASSIGLADRQYF
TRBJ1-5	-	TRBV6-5	CASSLTGGWGQPQHF
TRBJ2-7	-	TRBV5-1	CASGYRDTLYEQYF
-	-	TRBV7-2	CASSFRTALEQYF
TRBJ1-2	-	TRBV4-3	CASSLGGQGVRINYGYTF
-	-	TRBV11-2	CASSLDGGNEQYF
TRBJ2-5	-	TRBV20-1	CSARRRSESLETQYF
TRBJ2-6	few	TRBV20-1	CSARAVVSGANVLTF
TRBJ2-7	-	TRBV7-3	CASSPGRTHNEQYF
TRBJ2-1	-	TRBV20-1	CSAPTRSDPKNEQFF
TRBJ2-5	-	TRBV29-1	CSVGRQGAREQYF
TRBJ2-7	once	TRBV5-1	CASSAGQGAPYEQYF
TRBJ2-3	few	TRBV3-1	CASSQDDRTQYF
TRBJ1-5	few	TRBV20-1	CSASPLGGNQPQHF
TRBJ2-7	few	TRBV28	CASTTVIRDPRYEQYF
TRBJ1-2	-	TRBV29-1	CSVGRQGMLYGYTF
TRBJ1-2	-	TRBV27	CASSSGTGGVYGYTF
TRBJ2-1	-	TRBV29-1	CSAGRLAGGGEQFF
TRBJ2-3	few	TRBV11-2	CASSVSPRTDTQYF
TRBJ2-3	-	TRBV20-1	CSARDASGSSDTQYF
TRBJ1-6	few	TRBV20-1	CSATDRVGSPLHF
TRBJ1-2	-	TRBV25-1	CASSGSWTGDYGYTF
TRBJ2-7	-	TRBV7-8	CASRPPSGRDYEQYF
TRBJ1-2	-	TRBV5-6	CASGDGRQVWGYTF
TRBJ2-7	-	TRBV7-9	CASTLGTPAYEQYF
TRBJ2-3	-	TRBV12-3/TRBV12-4	CASSRAATDTEYF
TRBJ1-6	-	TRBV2	CASSLTGGNSPLHF
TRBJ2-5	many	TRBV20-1	CSAREREWETQYF
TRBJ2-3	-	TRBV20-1	CSASDRPSTDTQYF
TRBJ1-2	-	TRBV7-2	CASSLGGTANYGYTF
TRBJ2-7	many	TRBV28	CASSFGLADYEQYF
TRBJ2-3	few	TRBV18	CASSPQEGGTDTQYF
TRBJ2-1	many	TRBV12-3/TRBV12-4	CASSLAAGVGGDEQFF
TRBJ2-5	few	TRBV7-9	CASSLQRQRETQYF
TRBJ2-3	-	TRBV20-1	CSAVDPGSGYTQYF
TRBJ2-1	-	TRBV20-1	CSARDWASVQFF
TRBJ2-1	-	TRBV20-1	CSARESGTRNEQFF
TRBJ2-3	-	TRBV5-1	CASSSEGGTDTQYF
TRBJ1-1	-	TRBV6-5	CASSPRGGVGTEAFF
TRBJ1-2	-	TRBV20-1	CSARDPNLRGHGYTF
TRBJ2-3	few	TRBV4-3	CASSQAQKDTQYF
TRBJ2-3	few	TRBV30	CAWIDRDTQYF
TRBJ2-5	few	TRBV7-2	CASSLAPGAGETQYF